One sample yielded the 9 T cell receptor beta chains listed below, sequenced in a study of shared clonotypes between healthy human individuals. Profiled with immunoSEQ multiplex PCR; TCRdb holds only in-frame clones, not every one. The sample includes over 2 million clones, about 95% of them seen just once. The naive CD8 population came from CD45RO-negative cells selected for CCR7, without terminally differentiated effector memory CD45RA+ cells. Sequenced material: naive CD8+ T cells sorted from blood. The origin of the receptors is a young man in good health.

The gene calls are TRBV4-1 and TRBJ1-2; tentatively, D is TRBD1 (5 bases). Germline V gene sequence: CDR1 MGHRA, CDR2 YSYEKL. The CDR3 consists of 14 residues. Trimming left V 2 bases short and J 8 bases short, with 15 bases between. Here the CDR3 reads CASSQSRAPTGYTF. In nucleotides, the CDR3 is TGCGCCAGCAGCCAATCCAGGGCACCGACGGGCTACACCTTC.

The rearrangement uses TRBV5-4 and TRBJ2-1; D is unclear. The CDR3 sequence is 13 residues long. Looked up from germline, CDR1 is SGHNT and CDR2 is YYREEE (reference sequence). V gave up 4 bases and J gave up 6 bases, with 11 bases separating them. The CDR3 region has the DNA TGTGCCAGCAGCCGGTCAGGCCTCAATGAGCAGTTCTTC. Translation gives CASSRSGLNEQFF. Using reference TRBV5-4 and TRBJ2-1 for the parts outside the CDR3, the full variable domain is ETGVTQSPTHLIKTRGQQVTLRCSSQSGHNTVSWYQQALGQGPQFIFQYYREEENGRGNFPPRFSGLQFPNYSSELNVNALELDDSALYLCASSRSGLNEQFFGPGTRLTVL.

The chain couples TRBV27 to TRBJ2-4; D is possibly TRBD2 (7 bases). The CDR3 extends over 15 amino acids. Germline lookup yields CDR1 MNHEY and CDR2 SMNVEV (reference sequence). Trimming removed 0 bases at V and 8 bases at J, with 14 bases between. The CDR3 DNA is TGTGCCAGCAGTTTATCGGGACACGCGGGGGACATTCAGTACTTC. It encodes CASSLSGHAGDIQYF.

CDR3 nucleotides: TGCGCCAGCAGCCAAGGGGGCCATCGAGAGCAGTACTTC. Protein: CASSQGGHREQYF. The chain has TRBV4-1 and TRBJ2-7; tentatively, D is TRBD1 (5 bases). The CDR3 totals 13 residues. V was clipped by 1 base and J by 7 bases, with 11 bases between them. The V gene's germline CDR1 is MGHRA and CDR2 YSYEKL.

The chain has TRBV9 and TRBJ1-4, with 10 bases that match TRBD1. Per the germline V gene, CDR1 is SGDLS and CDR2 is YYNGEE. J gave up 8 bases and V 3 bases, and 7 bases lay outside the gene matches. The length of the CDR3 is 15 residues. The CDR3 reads CASSEGQGFLEKLFF. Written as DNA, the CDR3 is TGTGCCAGCAGCGAGGGACAGGGGTTTTTGGAAAAACTGTTTTTT.

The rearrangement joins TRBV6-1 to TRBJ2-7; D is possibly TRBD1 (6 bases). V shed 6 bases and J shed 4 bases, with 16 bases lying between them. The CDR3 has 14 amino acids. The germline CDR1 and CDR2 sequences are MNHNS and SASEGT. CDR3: CASRPDRSAYEQYF. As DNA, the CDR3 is TGTGCCAGCAGACCAGACAGGTCCGCATACGAGCAGTACTTC.

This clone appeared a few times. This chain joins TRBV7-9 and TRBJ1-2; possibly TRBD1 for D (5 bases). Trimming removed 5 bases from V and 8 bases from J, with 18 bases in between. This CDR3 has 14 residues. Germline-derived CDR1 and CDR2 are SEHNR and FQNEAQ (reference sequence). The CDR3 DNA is TGTGCCAGCAGCCACCAGGGAGCCCCGGAAGGCTACACCTTC. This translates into CASSHQGAPEGYTF.

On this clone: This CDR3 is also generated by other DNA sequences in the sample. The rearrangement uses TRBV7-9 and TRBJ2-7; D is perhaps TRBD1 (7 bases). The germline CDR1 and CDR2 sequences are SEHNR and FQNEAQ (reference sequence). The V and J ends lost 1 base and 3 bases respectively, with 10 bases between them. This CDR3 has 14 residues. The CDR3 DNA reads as TGTGCCAGCAGCTTAGGACAGGGAGGCTACGAGCAGTACTTC. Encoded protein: CASSLGQGGYEQYF.

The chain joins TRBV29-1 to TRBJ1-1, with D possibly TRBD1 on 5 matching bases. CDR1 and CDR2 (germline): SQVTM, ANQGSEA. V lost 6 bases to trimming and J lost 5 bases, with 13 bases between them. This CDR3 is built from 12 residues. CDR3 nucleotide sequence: TGCAGCGTGCGGGTGGGGGGGACTGAAGCTTTCTTT. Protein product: CSVRVGGTEAFF.